The 23 T cell receptor beta chains given below trace back to one sample, sequenced in a study of T cells in localized non-small cell lung cancer. The table came from immunoSEQ multiplex PCR; TCRdb's copy has only in-frame clones and leaves some out. The top ten clones hold roughly 14% of a sample with tens of thousands of clones, about 83% of them seen once. The material was peripheral blood, obtained before any cancer treatment. The origin of the receptors is a female donor older than 55 with stage I lung adenocarcinoma.

CDR3 coding DNA: TGTGCCAGCTCACCCGCCCCTCAGGAGACCCAGTACTTC. Its translation: CASSPAPQETQYF. The V call is TRBV18, the J call TRBJ2-5; D uncertain. The CDR3 totals 13 residues. V was pared by 3 bases and J by 5 bases, with 10 bases between. Germline assignment: CDR1 KGHSH and CDR2 LQKENI.

The chain couples TRBV5-4 to TRBJ2-3; the match to TRBD2 covers 11 bases. The V and J ends lost 3 bases and 3 bases, in that order; junction bases with no gene match: 6. This CDR3 has 16 amino acids. Germline V lookup: CDR1 SGHNT, CDR2 YYREEE (reference sequence). CDR3 DNA: TGTGCCAGCAGCTCCTTAGCGGGAGGGCCAACAGATACGCAGTATTTT. Its translation is CASSSLAGGPTDTQYF.

This chain joins TRBV18 and TRBJ2-7, with 8 bases aligning to TRBD1. Germline values: CDR1 KGHSH, CDR2 LQKENI. This CDR3 contains 14 residues. V trimming: 3 bases; J trimming: 4 bases; junction bases outside the gene matches: 5. CDR3 coding DNA: TGTGCCAGCTCACCCCGCACAGGGGGGTACGAGCAGTACTTC. It specifies CASSPRTGGYEQYF. The full variable domain, with the rest looked up from reference TRBV18 and TRBJ2-7, is NAGVMQNPRHLVRRRGQEARLRCSPMKGHSHVYWYRQLPEEGLKFMVYLQKENIIDESGMPKERFSAEFPKEGPSILRIQQVVRGDSAAYFCASSPRTGGYEQYFGPGTRLTVT.

The chain couples TRBV5-1 to TRBJ1-5; 7 bases are shared with TRBD1. V trimming: 0 bases; J trimming: 6 bases; junction bases outside the gene matches: 6. Germline loops: CDR1 SGHRS, CDR2 YFSETQ. The CDR3 has 15 residues. This CDR3 is CASSLEGGRVQPQHF. The CDR3 DNA follows: TGCGCCAGCAGCTTGGAAGGGGGCCGGGTTCAGCCCCAGCATTTT.

The V and J genes are TRBV6-1 and TRBJ1-1; no clear D. V shed 7 bases and J shed 0 bases, with 12 bases lying between them. This CDR3 region has 14 residues. CDR1 MNHNS and CDR2 SASEGT come from the germline V gene. For the CDR3, the DNA is TGTGCCAGCACCCTCCGGCCGGTGAACACTGAAGCTTTCTTT. Protein product: CASTLRPVNTEAFF.

The CDR3 coding sequence is TGTGCCAGCAGTGTAGGAACAGGGAGCTCCTACGAGCAGTACTTC. The encoded protein is CASSVGTGSSYEQYF. The chain is built from TRBV2 and TRBJ2-7, with D possibly being TRBD1 (6 bases). This CDR3 spans 15 amino acids. V lost 4 bases to trimming and J lost 0 bases, with 13 bases between them. Germline V gives CDR1 SNHLY, CDR2 FYNNEI.

J is TRBJ2-7 and V is TRBV6-5, with 12 bases lining up with TRBD2. The J segment lost 7 bases and the V segment lost 2 bases, leaving 6 bases of the junction unmatched. CDR3 length: 15 amino acids. The germline V gene encodes CDR1 MNHEY and CDR2 SVGAGI. As DNA, the CDR3 is TGTGCCAGCAGTTACCCTAGCGGGGGGGTGTGGGAGCAGTACTTC. Encoded protein: CASSYPSGGVWEQYF.

V gene TRBV18 combines with J gene TRBJ1-6; TRBD1 is a possible D gene (6 bases). The germline gives CDR1 KGHSH, CDR2 LQKENI. V gave up 6 bases and J gave up 0 bases, with 24 bases separating them. The CDR3 length is 20 residues. The CDR3 sequence: CASSPRAGGGPSSYNSPLHF. In nucleotides, the CDR3 is TGTGCCAGCTCCCCTAGAGCCGGGGGGGGGCCAAGCTCCTATAATTCACCCCTCCACTTT.

The chain combines TRBV10-3 with TRBJ2-1, with TRBD2 matching over 13 bases. Trimming took 5 bases from V and 8 from J; bases not matched to a gene: 3. The germline CDR1 and CDR2 sequences are ENHRY and SYGVKD. The CDR3 runs 14 residues. The CDR3 region has the DNA TGTGCCATCAGTACTAGCGGGAGGGCCCATGAGCAGTTCTTC. Translated: CAISTSGRAHEQFF.

V and J are TRBV19 and TRBJ1-1; D may be TRBD1 (6 bases). This CDR3 contains 14 residues. CDR1 and CDR2 from the germline V gene are LNHDA and SQIVND (reference sequence). V was shortened by 7 bases and J by 5 bases, with 17 bases between the two germline ends. The CDR3, as DNA: TGTGCCAGTATCCGGGGGGCAGGGGCGACTGAAGCTTTCTTT. This encodes CASIRGAGATEAFF.

This sequence joins TRBV21-1 and TRBJ2-3; the table calls TRBD2, which could not be checked here. TRBV21-1 is shown as a pseudogene. The CDR3 is made up of 16 amino acids. CDR3 in DNA: TGTGCCAGCAGCAAAGATATAGCGGGAGCGGTGGATACGCAGTATTTT. As protein: CASSKDIAGAVDTQYF.

The chain recombines TRBV11-3 with TRBJ2-2, with D unresolved. The CDR3 contains 14 residues. Germline V gives CDR1 SGHNT, CDR2 YENEEA. V shed 8 bases and J shed 6 bases, with 16 bases lying between them. The CDR3 here is CASLKDHTSGELFF. CDR3 in DNA: TGTGCCAGCCTCAAGGATCACACTTCCGGGGAGCTGTTTTTT.

The chain is built from TRBV7-3 and TRBJ2-3; the D is unclear. The CDR3 is made up of 16 amino acids. CDR1 SGHTA and CDR2 FQGTGA come from the germline V gene. V gave up 1 base and J gave up 4 bases, with 15 bases separating them. The CDR3 spells CASSLIPIGFPDTQYF. CDR3 DNA sequence: TGTGCCAGCAGCTTAATTCCAATTGGGTTTCCAGATACGCAGTATTTT.

V is TRBV30 and J is TRBJ2-3; D call uncertain. Trimming took 1 base from V and 0 from J, leaving 14 bases between them. The germline V gene has CDR1 GTSNPN and CDR2 SVGIG (reference sequence). This CDR3 has 16 amino acids. The CDR3 region has the DNA TGTGCCTGGAGTGCCGGTATTGTATCTAGCACAGATACGCAGTATTTT. As protein: CAWSAGIVSSTDTQYF.

The chain joins TRBV15 to TRBJ1-2; no definite D call. This CDR3 comprises 14 residues. CDR1 and CDR2 from the germline V gene are LNHNV and YYDKDF (reference sequence). V lost 0 bases, J lost 8 bases, and 13 bases lay in between. The CDR3 sequence: CATSRDSGNRGYTF. The CDR3 nucleotides are TGTGCCACCAGCAGAGATTCCGGCAACCGGGGCTACACCTTC.

The CDR3 sequence: CASSPRDRYEAKNIQYF. Here the CDR3 DNA reads TGTGCCAGCAGCCCTAGGGACAGATACGAAGCCAAAAACATTCAGTACTTC. The genes are TRBV9 and TRBJ2-4; 7 bases fit TRBD1. The V segment lost 4 bases and the J segment 0 bases; nucleotides outside the gene matches: 10. Germline V gene lookup returns CDR1 SGDLS and CDR2 YYNGEE. The CDR3 totals 17 residues.

V gene TRBV6-5 combines with J gene TRBJ1-4; no clear D gene. CDR1 is MNHEY, CDR2 SVGAGI, per germline. Trimming cost V 8 bases and J 8 bases, with 18 bases left between them. CDR3 length: 14 amino acids. This chain's CDR3 is CASGRIGPGEKLFF. In DNA, the CDR3 is TGTGCCAGCGGCCGTATTGGTCCGGGGGAAAAACTGTTTTTT.

The chain links TRBV6-5 to TRBJ1-5; no clear D. Germline loops: CDR1 MNHEY, CDR2 SVGAGI. This CDR3 region has 16 residues. The V gene lost 4 bases and the J gene lost 0 bases, with 13 bases spanning the gap. CDR3 residues: CASSWPVFDSNQPQHF. Here the CDR3 DNA reads TGTGCCAGCAGTTGGCCAGTGTTTGATAGCAATCAGCCCCAGCATTTT.

CDR3 amino acids: CASSPGPGTEKLFF. CDR3 sequence (DNA): TGTGCCAGCAGTCCCGGACCGGGGACTGAAAAACTGTTTTTT. The V call is TRBV27, the J call TRBJ1-4; D possibly corresponds to TRBD1 (5 bases). CDR1 is MNHEY and CDR2 is SMNVEV in the germline V gene (reference sequence). V was trimmed by 5 bases and J by 7 bases, leaving 14 bases between them. This CDR3 comprises 14 residues.

The chain links TRBV2 to TRBJ2-7, with TRBD1 identical over 7 bases. From germline, CDR1 is SNHLY and CDR2 FYNNEI. CDR3 length: 14 amino acids. Losses at the gene ends were 5 bases for V and 3 bases for J; bases not matched to a gene: 7. The CDR3 protein is CASSKNDRDYEQYF. CDR3 sequence (DNA): TGTGCCAGCAGTAAGAACGACAGGGACTACGAGCAGTACTTC. Full variable domain (rest looked up from reference TRBV2 and TRBJ2-7): EPEVTQTPSHQVTQMGQEVILRCVPISNHLYFYWYRQILGQKVEFLVSFYNNEISEKSEIFDDQFSVERPDGSNFTLKIRSTKLEDSAMYFCASSKNDRDYEQYFGPGTRLTVT.

The chain combines TRBV14 with TRBJ2-1; 10 bases align to TRBD2. Germline V CDR1 and CDR2: SGHDN, FVKESK. The J segment lost 1 base and the V segment lost 1 base, leaving 7 bases of the junction unmatched. CDR3 length: 18 amino acids. CDR3 in DNA: TGTGCCAGCAGCCAAGGCCTAGCGGGAGAGGGGTCCTACAATGAGCAGTTCTTC. Translated, it gives CASSQGLAGEGSYNEQFF.

This sequence joins TRBV2 and TRBJ1-6; TRBD1 agrees at 8 bases. Germline V gene lookup returns CDR1 SNHLY and CDR2 FYNNEI. The CDR3 extends over 14 amino acids. Trimming took 6 bases from V and 5 from J; bases not matched to a gene: 3. CDR3 nucleotides: TGTGCCAGCAGGAAGGGACAGGATAATTCACCCCTCCACTTT. Translation gives CASRKGQDNSPLHF.

The genes are TRBV29-1 and TRBJ1-1; 10 positions agree with TRBD1. Germline V CDR1 and CDR2: SQVTM, ANQGSEA. CDR3 length: 12 amino acids. V shed 7 bases and J 5 bases; nucleotides not matched to a gene: 4. This chain's CDR3 is CSARTGGTEAFF. CDR3 coding DNA: TGCAGCGCCAGGACAGGGGGGACTGAAGCTTTCTTT.